This TCR beta chain was observed in a study of CD8 T cells in ankylosing spondylitis. Study-wide points: Several of the motif variants were reported before in synovial fluid and blood from reactive arthritis. A TCR beta motif of several highly homologous variants seemed to mark ankylosing spondylitis blood. Disease-linked clones were CD8+ and relatively rare in peripheral blood.

Germline CDR1 LGHNA, CDR2 YSLEER. Trimming took off 1 base at V and 4 bases at J, with 16 bases between the two ends. CDR3 length equals 16 residues. There are a few counts of this clonotype. Its specificity is not known. In TCRdb, the 5' RACE reads were re-called with MiXCR into one record per CDR3 protein. The table lists 400,000 to 450,000 distinct CDR3 sequences, 15% to 20% of them singletons. The source is a male donor with ankylosing spondylitis. The chain combines TRBV4-3 with TRBJ1-2; D perhaps matches TRBD1 (6 bases). The specimen sequenced was blood, either unsorted or a sorted T cell fraction (not recorded which). The CDR3 sequence: CASSQGGVSRGYGYTF. CDR3 DNA: TGCGCCAGCAGCCAAGGCGGGGTTTCCAGGGGCTATGGCTACACCTTC.